This TCR beta chain emerged from a study of Ad26.COV2.S vaccination and SARS-CoV-2 variants. Study-level points and caveats: The TCR breadth and depth analyses may have understated or missed part of the total T cell responses. It was reported that spike-specific CD8+ and CD4+ T cell responses were substantially broad after vaccination.

CDR1 is SEHNR, CDR2 FQNEAQ, per germline (reference sequence). With 4 bases clipped from V and 7 bases from J, the junction kept 7 bases outside the gene matches. The CDR3 consists of 15 residues. The data were produced by immunoSEQ multiplex PCR, yet TCRdb's version contains in-frame clones alone and is incomplete. Found here are under 400,000 clones, 87% of them singletons; the top ten hold roughly 3.1%. With respect to this clone: Its antigen is still unknown.

Treatment defined: some 20 received Ad26.COV2.S at low or high dose, single or two shots; 5 received placebo; per-sample allocation not given. Day 63 following the first vaccine or placebo injection was when the samples were taken. An Ad26 vector was used to express Wuhan-strain SARS-CoV-2 spike as the vaccine. Source: peripheral blood, taken in a trial of Ad26.COV2.S vaccine versus placebo. The V and J genes are TRBV7-9 and TRBJ2-2; 9 positions match TRBD2. The sequence derives from a person aged 18 to 65 who received the Ad26.COV2.S COVID-19 vaccine or a placebo. The DNA of the CDR3 is TGTGCCAGCAGCTCTAGCGGGGCCTTGCTCGGGGAGCTGTTTTTT. Its translation is CASSSSGALLGELFF. The entire variable domain, with the rest obtained from reference TRBV7-9 and TRBJ2-2, is as follows: DTGVSQNPRHKITKRGQNVTFRCDPISEHNRLYWYRQTLGQGPEFLTYFQNEAQLEKSRLLSDRFSAERPKGSFSTLEIQRTEQGDSAMYLCASSSSGALLGELFFGEGSRLTVL.